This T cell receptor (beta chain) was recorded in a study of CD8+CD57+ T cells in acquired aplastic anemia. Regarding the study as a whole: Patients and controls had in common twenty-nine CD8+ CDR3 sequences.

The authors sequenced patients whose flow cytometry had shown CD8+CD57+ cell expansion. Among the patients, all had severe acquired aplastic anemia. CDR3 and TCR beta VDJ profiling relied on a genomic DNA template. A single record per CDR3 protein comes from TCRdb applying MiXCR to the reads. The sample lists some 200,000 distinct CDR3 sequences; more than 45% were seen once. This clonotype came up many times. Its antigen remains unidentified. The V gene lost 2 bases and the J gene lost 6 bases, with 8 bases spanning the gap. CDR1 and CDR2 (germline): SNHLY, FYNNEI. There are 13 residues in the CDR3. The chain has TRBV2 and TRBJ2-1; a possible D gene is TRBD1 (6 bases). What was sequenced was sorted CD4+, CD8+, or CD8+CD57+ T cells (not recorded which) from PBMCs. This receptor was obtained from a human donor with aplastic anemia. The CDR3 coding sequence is TGTGCCAGCAGTGAACAGGGGCCCAATGAGCAGTTCTTC. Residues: CASSEQGPNEQFF.